These 24 T cell receptor beta chains were sequenced from one sample in a study of blood T cell repertoires in COVID-19. This table comes from immunoSEQ multiplex PCR, and its TCRdb copy is limited to in-frame clones, with some not included. The sample records approximately 160,000 clones, roughly four fifths being singletons. Sequencing was performed on peripheral blood. The receptors shown here come from a human donor in a cohort sampled during active COVID-19.

The gene calls are TRBV6-1 and TRBJ2-1; TRBD2 matches 7 bases. The CDR3 length is 17 residues. Germline loops: CDR1 MNHNS, CDR2 SASEGT. J lost 0 bases, V lost 3 bases, and 8 bases had no gene match. CDR3 DNA sequence: TGTGCCAGCAGTGATCCCAGCGGGGCCAGCTCCTACAATGAGCAGTTCTTC. Translated: CASSDPSGASSYNEQFF.

CDR3 loop: CASSLVSMNTEAFF. CDR3 DNA: TGTGCCAGCAGCTTAGTCAGTATGAACACTGAAGCTTTCTTT. The gene calls are TRBV7-2 and TRBJ1-1; D remains unclear. The V end was cut by 1 base, the J end by 0 bases, with 6 bases between. CDR1 SGHTA and CDR2 FQGNSA come from the germline V gene. The CDR3 covers 14 residues.

This chain connects TRBV11-2 to TRBJ2-7, with 10 bases fitting TRBD1. Trimming removed 6 bases from V and 1 base from J; junction bases left unmatched: 6. CDR1 SGHAT and CDR2 FQNNGV come from the germline V gene. The CDR3 loop spans 15 amino acids. CDR3 amino acids: CASRLGQGGSYEQYF. CDR3 bases: TGTGCCAGCAGACTCGGACAGGGGGGATCCTACGAGCAGTACTTC.

This chain joins TRBV27 and TRBJ1-2, with D perhaps matching TRBD1 (5 bases). Trimming cost V 5 bases and J 4 bases, with 14 bases left between them. The CDR3 is made up of 14 amino acids. Germline values: CDR1 MNHEY, CDR2 SMNVEV (reference sequence). Here the CDR3 DNA reads TGTGCCAGCAGTACACTATCTAGGGGCTATGGCTACACCTTC. Protein sequence: CASSTLSRGYGYTF.

The chain uses TRBV29-1 and TRBJ2-1, with a weak D call TRBD1 (6 bases). CDR1 is SQVTM, CDR2 ANQGSEA, per germline. The length of the CDR3 is 18 residues. The ends were cut back, 6 bases at V and 0 bases at J, with 24 bases in the middle. The CDR3 DNA reads TGCAGCGTCTACGGGACACAAGTCCGGGTAAGCTCCTACAATGAGCAGTTCTTC. Amino acid sequence: CSVYGTQVRVSSYNEQFF.

This clone showed up many times. The V call is TRBV19, the J call TRBJ1-1; no definite D call. This CDR3 comprises 13 residues. Germline CDR1 is LNHDA and CDR2 is SQIVND (reference sequence). Trimming removed 1 base from V and 2 bases from J, with 5 bases in between. This chain's CDR3 is CASSIVSNTEAFF. The CDR3 bases are TGTGCCAGTAGTATAGTGTCAAACACTGAAGCTTTCTTT.

This clone was recorded only once. The chain employs TRBV7-2 and TRBJ1-1; maybe TRBD1 (6 bases). This CDR3 has 19 amino acids. V was trimmed by 5 bases and J by 1 base, leaving 26 bases between them. Germline CDR1 and CDR2: SGHTA and FQGNSA. The CDR3 DNA follows: TGTGCCAGCAGCATTAACAGGGTGGTCTTGGGTGTAGCGAACACTGAAGCTTTCTTT. It is translated as CASSINRVVLGVANTEAFF.

This clone was detected many times. The chain couples TRBV10-2 to TRBJ2-2, with 8 bases matching TRBD1. The CDR3 contains 12 residues. The trim removed 9 bases at V and 4 bases at J, leaving 1 base unmatched. The germline V gene encodes CDR1 WSHSY and CDR2 SAAADI. For the CDR3, the DNA is TGCGCCAGTCAGGGGGCCACCGGGGAGCTGTTTTTT. This codes for CASQGATGELFF.

V usage is TRBV10-1 and J usage is TRBJ2-7; D perhaps matches TRBD1 (6 bases). The CDR3 loop spans 14 amino acids. Looked up from germline, CDR1 is WNHNN and CDR2 is SYGVQD (reference sequence). The ends were cut back, 4 bases at V and 2 bases at J, with 12 bases in the middle. CDR3 DNA sequence: TGCGCCAGCAGTGCGGAGACAGGCCCCTACGAGCAGTACTTC. Translated, it gives CASSAETGPYEQYF.

J is TRBJ2-5 and V is TRBV18; TRBD2 matches at 10 bases. The length of the CDR3 is 16 residues. The germline V gene encodes CDR1 KGHSH and CDR2 LQKENI. Unmatched junction bases numbered 5, after V lost 3 bases and J lost 1 base. CDR3 bases: TGTGCCAGCTCACCGAGGACTAGCGGCCCCCAAGAGACCCAGTACTTC. It translates to CASSPRTSGPQETQYF.

This sequence joins TRBV19 and TRBJ2-7; D not resolved. Germline CDR1 and CDR2: LNHDA and SQIVND (reference sequence). This CDR3 is 15 amino acids long. V was pared by 5 bases and J by 0 bases, with 14 bases between. CDR3 residues: CASSAKLGISYEQYF. CDR3 DNA sequence: TGTGCCAGTAGTGCGAAACTCGGTATCTCCTACGAGCAGTACTTC.

The chain carries TRBV7-5 and TRBJ1-2; TRBD1 reflects the table's D call only, with no check against the DNA. TRBV7-5 is labeled a pseudogene. This CDR3 contains 17 residues. The CDR3 loop is CARSPGQGPPPGYGYTF. The DNA of the CDR3 is TGTGCCAGAAGCCCCGGACAGGGACCCCCACCGGGCTATGGCTACACCTTC.

This chain uses TRBV6-2 or TRBV6-3 with TRBJ2-3, with D unclear. CDR1 MNHEY and CDR2 SVGEGT come from the germline V gene. CDR3 size: 14 residues. Trimming cost V 0 bases and J 5 bases, with 9 bases left between them. The CDR3 reads CASSYSLRGDTQYF. CDR3 bases: TGTGCCAGCAGTTACTCTCTGAGAGGAGATACGCAGTATTTT.

The chain carries TRBV5-1 and TRBJ2-3; 8 nucleotides agree with TRBD2. The ends lost 6 bases at V and 4 bases at J; junction bases unmatched: 7. The CDR3 sequence is 14 residues long. The germline V gene has CDR1 SGHRS and CDR2 YFSETQ. CDR3 region: CASTEREWADTQYF. CDR3 coding DNA: TGCGCCAGCACCGAGCGGGAGTGGGCAGATACGCAGTATTTT.

The chain's CDR3 is CAWSGQGYEAFF. In DNA form, the CDR3 reads TGTGCCTGGAGTGGCCAGGGGTATGAAGCTTTCTTT. The J gene is TRBJ1-1, the V gene TRBV30; TRBD1 is a possible D gene (6 bases). The germline CDR1 and CDR2 sequences are GTSNPN and SVGIG (reference sequence). The ends were cut back, 1 base at V and 7 bases at J, with 10 bases in the middle. The length of the CDR3 is 12 residues.

This chain joins TRBV7-9 and TRBJ1-1; a possible D gene is TRBD1 (5 bases). Trimming shortened V by 1 base and J by 4 bases, and 10 bases separated the two germline ends. The CDR3 length is 14 residues. Germline CDR1 reads SEHNR; CDR2 reads FQNEAQ (reference sequence). The CDR3 nucleotides are TGTGCCAGCAGCTTAGTCCCAGGGATCACTGAAGCTTTCTTT. It specifies CASSLVPGITEAFF.

V gene TRBV30 combines with J gene TRBJ1-3; no firm D call. V lost 0 bases and J 4 bases, leaving 7 bases between the germline ends. Germline V gives CDR1 GTSNPN, CDR2 SVGIG (reference sequence). This CDR3 is 13 amino acids long. Here the CDR3 DNA reads TGTGCCTGGAGTGTACTATCCGGAAACACCATATATTTT. Residues: CAWSVLSGNTIYF.

This clone was detected ten times or more. The V gene is TRBV10-2, the J gene TRBJ2-5; TRBD1 is a possible D gene (6 bases). Trimming took 5 bases from V and 5 from J, leaving 12 bases between them. The CDR3 contains 13 residues. Per germline, CDR1 WSHSY and CDR2 SAAADI. The DNA for the CDR3 is TGCGCCAGCAGTCAACAGGGACGGGAGACCCAGTACTTC. Translation: CASSQQGRETQYF.

The V and J genes are TRBV7-2 and TRBJ2-2; 9 nucleotides agree with TRBD1. The length of the CDR3 is 18 residues. V trimming: 0 bases; J trimming: 2 bases; junction bases outside the gene matches: 7. Per germline, CDR1 SGHTA and CDR2 FQGNSA. DNA for the CDR3: TGTGCCAGCAGCTTAGCCCGGGCGGGACAGGGAAACACCGGGGAGCTGTTTTTT. It codes for CASSLARAGQGNTGELFF.

This clone was detected a few times. The chain combines TRBV9 with TRBJ2-3; 10 nucleotides align to TRBD1. CDR3 length: 16 residues. V trimming: 4 bases; J trimming: 4 bases; junction bases outside the gene matches: 9. Per germline, CDR1 SGDLS and CDR2 YYNGEE. CDR3 in DNA: TGTGCCAGCAGCCTCGGCCCGACAGGGGGCTCAGATACGCAGTATTTT. This gives the protein CASSLGPTGGSDTQYF. Full variable domain (missing parts from reference TRBV9 and TRBJ2-3): DSGVTQTPKHLITATGQRVTLRCSPRSGDLSVYWYQQSLDQGLQFLIQYYNGEERAKGNILERFSAQQFPDLHSELNLSSLELGDSALYFCASSLGPTGGSDTQYFGPGTRLTVL.

The J gene is TRBJ1-5, the V gene TRBV2, with 7 bases identical to TRBD1. Germline assignment: CDR1 SNHLY and CDR2 FYNNEI. V trimming: 8 bases; J trimming: 4 bases; junction bases outside the gene matches: 2. CDR3 length equals 12 residues. The CDR3 region is CASRRGNQPQHF. The DNA of the CDR3 is TGTGCCAGCCGCAGGGGGAATCAGCCCCAGCATTTT.

V and J are TRBV7-9 and TRBJ2-7; TRBD2 matches at 12 bases. V gave up 8 bases and J gave up 3 bases; unmatched junction bases: 2. The CDR3 has 13 amino acids. Germline CDR1 and CDR2: SEHNR and FQNEAQ (reference sequence). CDR3 residues: CASRTSGVYEQYF. The CDR3 bases are TGTGCCAGCCGGACTAGCGGGGTCTACGAGCAGTACTTC.

V and J are TRBV5-1 and TRBJ2-2; TRBD2 is a possible D gene (6 bases). Germline V gene data show CDR1 as SGHRS and CDR2 as YFSETQ. The CDR3 covers 15 residues. V was cut by 2 bases and J by 1 base, with 9 bases left in between. CDR3 DNA: TGCGCCAGCAGCTTACGGCGGGAGAACACCGGGGAGCTGTTTTTT. Translating gives CASSLRRENTGELFF.

The chain uses TRBV5-1 and TRBJ2-5; TRBD2 might be the D (7 bases). Germline CDR1 reads SGHRS; CDR2 reads YFSETQ. V shed 4 bases and J shed 5 bases, with 12 bases lying between them. CDR3 size: 13 residues. Here the CDR3 DNA reads TGCGCCAGCAGCGGGGGGGCTCTGGAGACCCAGTACTTC. Translating gives CASSGGALETQYF.